Following are 10 T cell receptor beta chains from one sample sequenced in a study of blood T cell repertoires in COVID-19. TCRdb's copy holds only in-frame clones and misses some; the assay was immunoSEQ multiplex PCR. This sample yields about 61,000 clones, of which about 80% are seen a single time; roughly 20% belongs to the top ten. Sequencing input: peripheral blood. These receptor sequences come from a man at least 80 years old with active or convalescent COVID-19.

V gene TRBV27 combines with J gene TRBJ2-7; 10 nucleotides align to TRBD2. The CDR3 is 18 amino acids. Looked up from germline, CDR1 is MNHEY and CDR2 is SMNVEV (reference sequence). V lost 1 base and J lost 3; bases outside the gene matches: 12. In nucleotides, the CDR3 is TGTGCCAGCAGTTTATTAGTAGTGGGGCCTAGCGGGAGCTACGAGCAGTACTTC. Its translation is CASSLLVVGPSGSYEQYF.

The chain uses TRBV12-3 or TRBV12-4 and TRBJ1-1; D not certain. The CDR3 sequence is 13 residues long. V was clipped by 3 bases and J by 4 bases, with 9 bases between them. CDR3 amino acids: CASSFGMSTEAFF. CDR3 in DNA: TGTGCCAGCAGTTTCGGTATGAGCACTGAAGCTTTCTTT.

The gene calls are TRBV5-4 and TRBJ2-7; 14 nucleotides agree with TRBD2. J was trimmed by 3 bases and V by 3 bases; bases with no gene match: 5. Germline loops: CDR1 SGHNT, CDR2 YYREEE (reference sequence). This CDR3 comprises 16 residues. CDR3 loop: CASSSGTSGSIYEQYF. Written as DNA, the CDR3 is TGTGCCAGCAGCTCCGGGACTAGCGGGAGTATCTACGAGCAGTACTTC.

For the CDR3, the DNA is TGTGCCAGCATGCCGGGACAAGGGTCCTACGAGCAGTACTTC. The encoded protein is CASMPGQGSYEQYF. V gene TRBV3-1 (or the pseudogene TRBV3-2) combines with J gene TRBJ2-7; a possible D gene is TRBD1 (6 bases). This CDR3 is 14 amino acids long. V was pared by 7 bases and J by 1 base, with 14 bases between. CDR1 is LGHDT and CDR2 is YNNKEL in the germline V gene (reference sequence).

This sequence joins TRBV6-5 and TRBJ1-2; 8 positions agree with TRBD1. The CDR3 spans 13 residues. The junction had 8 bases not matched to a gene; V was cut back by 6 bases and J by 8 bases. Germline V gene data show CDR1 as MNHEY and CDR2 as SVGAGI. The CDR3 DNA is TGTGCCAGCAGACGATGGACAGGGCTCGGCTACACCTTC. Its protein is CASRRWTGLGYTF.

This rearrangement joins TRBV4-3 to TRBJ1-6; no definite D call. Germline V gene data show CDR1 as LGHNA and CDR2 as YSLEER. With 0 bases removed from V and 10 bases from J, the gap between germline ends came to 25 bases. This CDR3 contains 19 residues. In DNA, the CDR3 is TGCGCCAGCAGCCAAGATCCCCGCGCGGGATCGGGGTCGGAGTCACCCCTCCACTTT. Translating gives CASSQDPRAGSGSESPLHF.

CDR3 in amino acids: CASSVGQHYGYTF. CDR3 DNA: TGTGCCAGCAGCGTAGGACAGCACTATGGCTACACCTTC. V gene TRBV9 combines with J gene TRBJ1-2; weak D call: TRBD1 (5 bases). Trimming stripped 0 bases from V and 3 bases from J, with 6 bases between. The V gene's germline CDR1 is SGDLS and CDR2 YYNGEE. The CDR3 contains 13 residues.

The chain links TRBV3-1 (or the pseudogene TRBV3-2) to TRBJ1-5; D remains ambiguous. From germline, CDR1 is LGHDT and CDR2 YNNKEL (reference sequence). The ends were cut back, 1 base at V and 4 bases at J, with 8 bases in the middle. There are 14 residues in the CDR3. Here the CDR3 DNA reads TGTGCCAGCAGCCAAGGGACGGGGAATCAGCCCCAGCATTTT. Translating gives CASSQGTGNQPQHF.

V is TRBV28 and J is TRBJ2-1, with D maybe TRBD2 (5 bases). The CDR3 spans 15 residues. Germline assignment: CDR1 MDHEN and CDR2 SYDVKM. V lost 7 bases and J lost 7, with 20 bases in between. The CDR3 nucleotides are TGTGCCAGCAAACCCCCTCGAGGGCGAGGGAATGAGCAGTTCTTC. It translates to CASKPPRGRGNEQFF.

The chain links TRBV6-5 to TRBJ2-3, with 9 bases fitting TRBD2. CDR3 length equals 15 residues. In germline, CDR1 is MNHEY, CDR2 SVGAGI. Trimming took 6 bases from V and 2 from J; bases not matched to a gene: 6. CDR3 sequence (DNA): TGTGCCAGCAGGAGAGCGGGAGGACCCACAGATACGCAGTATTTT. Its protein product is CASRRAGGPTDTQYF.